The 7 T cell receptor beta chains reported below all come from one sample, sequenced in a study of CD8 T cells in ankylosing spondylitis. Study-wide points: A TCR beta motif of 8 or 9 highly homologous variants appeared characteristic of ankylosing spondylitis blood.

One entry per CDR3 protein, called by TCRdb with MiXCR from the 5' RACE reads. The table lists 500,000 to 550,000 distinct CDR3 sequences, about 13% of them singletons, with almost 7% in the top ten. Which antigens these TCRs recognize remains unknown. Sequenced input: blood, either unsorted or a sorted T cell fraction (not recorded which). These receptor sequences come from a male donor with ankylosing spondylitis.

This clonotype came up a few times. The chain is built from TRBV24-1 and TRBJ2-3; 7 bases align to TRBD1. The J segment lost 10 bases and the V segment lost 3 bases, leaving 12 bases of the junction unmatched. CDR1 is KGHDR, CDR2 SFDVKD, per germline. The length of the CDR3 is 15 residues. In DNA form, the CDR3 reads TGTGCCACCAGTGATCAGCCGACAGGGTTGATTCCGCAGTATTTT. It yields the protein CATSDQPTGLIPQYF.

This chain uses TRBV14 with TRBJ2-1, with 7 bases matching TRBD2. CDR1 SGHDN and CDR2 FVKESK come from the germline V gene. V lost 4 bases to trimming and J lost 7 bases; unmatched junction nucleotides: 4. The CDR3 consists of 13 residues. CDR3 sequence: CASSRGGGNEQFF. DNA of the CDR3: TGTGCCAGCAGCCGCGGGGGTGGGAATGAGCAGTTCTTC. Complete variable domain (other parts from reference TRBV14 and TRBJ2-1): EAGVTQFPSHSVIEKGQTVTLRCDPISGHDNLYWYRRVMGKEIKFLLHFVKESKQDESGMPNNRFLAERTGGTYSTLKVQPAELEDSGVYFCASSRGGGNEQFFGPGTRLTVL.

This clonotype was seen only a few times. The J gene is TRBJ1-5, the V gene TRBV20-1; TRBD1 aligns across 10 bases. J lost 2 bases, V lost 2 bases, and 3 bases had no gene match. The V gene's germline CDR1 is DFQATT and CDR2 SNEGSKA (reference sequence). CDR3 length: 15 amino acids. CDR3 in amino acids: CSARRTGGGNQPQHF. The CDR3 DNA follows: TGCAGTGCTAGACGGACAGGGGGAGGCAATCAGCCCCAGCATTTT.

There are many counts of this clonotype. This CDR3 reads CASSSDRDSNQPQHF. The CDR3 DNA follows: TGTGCCAGCAGTTCAGACAGGGATAGCAATCAGCCCCAGCATTTT. The chain couples TRBV2 to TRBJ1-5; 7 bases map to TRBD1. The CDR3 covers 15 residues. Germline CDR1 SNHLY, CDR2 FYNNEI. V was pared by 5 bases and J by 0 bases, with 4 bases of the junction left unmatched. The whole variable domain, filled in from reference TRBV2 and TRBJ1-5, reads EPEVTQTPSHQVTQMGQEVILRCVPISNHLYFYWYRQILGQKVEFLVSFYNNEISEKSEIFDDQFSVERPDGSNFTLKIRSTKLEDSAMYFCASSSDRDSNQPQHFGDGTRLSIL.

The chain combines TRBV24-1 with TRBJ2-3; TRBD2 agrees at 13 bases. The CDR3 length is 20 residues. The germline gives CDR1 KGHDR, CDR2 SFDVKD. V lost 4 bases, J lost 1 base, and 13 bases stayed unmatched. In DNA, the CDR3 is TGTGCCACCAGTGACTGGACTAGCGGGAGCCCAGGGGGGGGCACAGATACGCAGTATTTT. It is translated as CATSDWTSGSPGGGTDTQYF.

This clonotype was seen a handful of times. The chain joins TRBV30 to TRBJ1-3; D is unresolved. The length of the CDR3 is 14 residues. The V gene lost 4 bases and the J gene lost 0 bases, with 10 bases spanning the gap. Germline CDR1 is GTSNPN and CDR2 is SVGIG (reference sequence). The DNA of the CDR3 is TGTGCCTGGACGGCCGGCCGCTCTGGAAACACCATATATTTT. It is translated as CAWTAGRSGNTIYF.

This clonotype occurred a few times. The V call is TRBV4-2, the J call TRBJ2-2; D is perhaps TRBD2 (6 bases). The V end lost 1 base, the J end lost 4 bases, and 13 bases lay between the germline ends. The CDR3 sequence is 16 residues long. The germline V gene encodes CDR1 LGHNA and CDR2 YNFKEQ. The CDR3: CASSQVQTSGTGELFF. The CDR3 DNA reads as TGTGCCAGCAGCCAAGTTCAGACTAGTGGCACCGGGGAGCTGTTTTTT.